Listed below are T cell receptor beta chains from one sample, sequenced in a study of OX40 agonist ivuxolimab in advanced cancers. Data came from immunoSEQ multiplex PCR; TCRdb stores just in-frame clones and leaves some out. The data contain about 66,000 clones, about 84% of them singletons. Material: CD4+ or CD8+ T cells sorted from blood, obtained in a trial of the OX40 agonist ivuxolimab. These receptors all stem from an adult with an advanced solid tumor such as melanoma, head and neck, liver or kidney cancer. CDR3s include the opening cysteine and the closing phenylalanine or tryptophan. The D gene is left open where the match is weak. Size values are once, few and many counts, or a class for expanded clones, and some rows have none.

NA TRBD1 TRBJ2-5 TRBV2 TGTGCCAGCAGTATCGGGACAGTTAGGGAGACCCAGTACTTC CASSIGTVRETQYF
few NA TRBJ1-3 TRBV5-1 TGCGCCAGCAGCCTGGACCTCCAGAGCTCTGGAAACACCATATATTTT CASSLDLQSSGNTIYF
NA NA TRBJ2-5 TRBV14 TGTGCCAGCAGCCCCGGTGACTATATCCAAGAGACCCAGTACTTC CASSPGDYIQETQYF
NA TRBD1 TRBJ1-2 TRBV18 TGTGCCAGCTCACCGCCGGGACAGGGTTACTTTGGCTACACCTTC CASSPPGQGYFGYTF
NA NA TRBJ2-5 TRBV18 TGTGCCAGCTCACCAGCTAGTATTGAAGAGACCCAGTACTTC CASSPASIEETQYF
once NA TRBJ2-2 TRBV12-5 TGTGCTAGTGGTTTCCCAATAGGGTTTACCGGGGAGCTGTTTTTT CASGFPIGFTGELFF
NA NA TRBJ1-2 TRBV7-2 TGTGCCAGCAGCCTGGGGACCTCCTATGGCTACACCTTC CASSLGTSYGYTF
NA NA TRBJ1-2 TRBV4-1 TGCGCCAGCAGCCCAGAAGGGGGGTTGAACTATGGCTACACCTTC CASSPEGGLNYGYTF
once NA TRBJ2-1 TRBV6-6 TGTGCCAGCAGCCGGGGACGTATGCAGTTCTTC CASSRGRMQFF
NA NA TRBJ1-6 TRBV7-2 TGTGCCAGCGGCCTACTTAGCTCCTATAATTCACCCCTCCACTTT CASGLLSSYNSPLHF
NA TRBD1 TRBJ1-5 TRBV7-2 TGTGCCAGCAGCCTTACAGGGGATAGCAATCAGCCCCAGCATTTT CASSLTGDSNQPQHF
NA TRBD2 TRBJ2-1 TRBV7-2 TGTGCCAGCAGCTTAAGGGCACTAGCGGGGGGCATATACAATGAGCAGTTCTTC CASSLRALAGGIYNEQFF
NA NA TRBJ1-3 TRBV6-6 TGTGCCAGCAGTTACTCCCCAGATTCTGGAAACACCATATATTTT CASSYSPDSGNTIYF
NA NA TRBJ1-2 TRBV7-2 TGTGCCAGCAGCCCAATGACAGCTGTAAGTGGCTACACCTTC CASSPMTAVSGYTF
NA NA TRBJ1-5 TRBV28 TGTGCCAGCAGGGAATCGGGACGAAGGAAGGATAGCAATCAGCCCCAGCATTTT CASRESGRRKDSNQPQHF
NA NA TRBJ1-4 TRBV5-1 TGCGCCAGCAGCCCTGGACTTAGCGCAACTAATGAAAAACTGTTTTTT CASSPGLSATNEKLFF
NA NA TRBJ2-1 TRBV11-1 TGTGCCAGCAGCGCCAGACTAGTAGATAGCTACAATGAGCAGTTCTTC CASSARLVDSYNEQFF
NA TRBD1 TRBJ1-4 TRBV5-1 TGCGCCAGCAGCACCGCCGGGACAGGGAACGAAAAACTGTTTTTT CASSTAGTGNEKLFF
NA NA TRBJ2-6 TRBV7-7 TGTGCCAGCAGCCCAACCTTGGGACTTCATTCTGGGGCCAACGTCCTGACTTTC CASSPTLGLHSGANVLTF
NA TRBD1 TRBJ2-2 TRBV18 TGTGCCAGCTCACCCCGGACAGGTCGCATCGGGGAGCTGTTTTTT CASSPRTGRIGELFF
NA NA TRBJ2-3 TRBV6-6 TGTGCCACCGCCGCCCTAGTTGGAAGCACAGATACGCAGTATTTT CATAALVGSTDTQYF
NA NA TRBJ1-5 TRBV15 TGTGCCACCAGCAGAGATCTGGATCAGCCCCAGCATTTT CATSRDLDQPQHF
NA NA TRBJ1-5 TRBV6-6 TGTGCCAGCAGTCCTCAATTAAGCAGAAACAATCAGCCCCAGCATTTT CASSPQLSRNNQPQHF
NA NA TRBJ2-7 TRBV11-3 TGTGCCAGCAGCTCGGACACCTACGAGCAGTACTTC CASSSDTYEQYF
once TRBD1 TRBJ2-7 TRBV11-3 TGTGCCAGCAGCATAGGGGGCAGCCACTCCTACGAGCAGTACTTC CASSIGGSHSYEQYF
NA NA TRBJ1-5 TRBV19 TGTGCCAGTAGCCCGGGGGACGGCGGCAATCAGCCCCAGCATTTT CASSPGDGGNQPQHF
NA TRBD1 TRBJ2-7 TRBV9 TGTGCCAGCAGCAAACGGACAGGCTCCTACGAGCAGTACTTC CASSKRTGSYEQYF
NA NA TRBJ1-1 TRBV10-3 TGTGCCATCAGTGAGGCCGAGGAACCCGAAGCTTTCTTT CAISEAEEPEAFF
NA NA TRBJ1-3 TRBV7-6 TGTGCCAGCAGCTTAGAGGGCGCACTCTCTGGAAACACCATATATTTT CASSLEGALSGNTIYF
NA NA TRBJ1-5 TRBV7-8 TGTGCCAGCAGCTTAGGCTACAGGGATAGCAATCAGCCCCAGCATTTT CASSLGYRDSNQPQHF
NA NA TRBJ2-3 TRBV6-6 TGTGCCAGCACAATCCGGGCGGGGAGGACAGATACGCAGTATTTT CASTIRAGRTDTQYF
few TRBD1 TRBJ1-2 TRBV11-2 TGTGCCAGCAGACCGACAGGGAGGGATGAGGGCTACACCTTC CASRPTGRDEGYTF
NA NA TRBJ2-2 TRBV28 TGTGCCAGCAGTTTTCAGGGAGGTACCGGGGAGCTGTTTTTT CASSFQGGTGELFF
once NA TRBJ1-2 TRBV5-1 TGCGCCAGCAGCTCCGAGACCTCAGCAGGGTCAGATGGCTACACCTTC CASSSETSAGSDGYTF
NA TRBD2 TRBJ2-2 TRBV10-3 TGTGCCATCAGCACTCCCCGGGGGGACGCGAACACCGGGGAGCTGTTTTTT CAISTPRGDANTGELFF
NA TRBD1 TRBJ2-5 TRBV18 TGTGCCAGCTCACCGGGACAGGGGCAAGAGACCCAGTACTTC CASSPGQGQETQYF
NA NA TRBJ2-6 TRBV4-1 TGCGCCAGCAGCCAGAGGGATCTTGGGGCCAACGTCCTGACTTTC CASSQRDLGANVLTF
medium-sized TRBD2 TRBJ2-5 TRBV14 TGTGCCAGCAGCCTTCGACTAGCGGCTTGGACCCAGTACTTC CASSLRLAAWTQYF
NA NA TRBJ1-1 TRBV21-1 TGTGCCAGCAGCAAAGCCCCGGTTAACACTGAAGCTTTCTTT CASSKAPVNTEAFF
NA NA TRBJ2-5 TRBV5-1 TGCGCCAGCAGCTTACAGGCCGAGTACCAAGAGACCCAGTACTTC CASSLQAEYQETQYF
NA TRBD1 TRBJ2-3 TRBV7-3 TGTGCCAGCAGCCCATACCCGGGACAGGGGGCAGTTCCCACAGATACGCAGTATTTT CASSPYPGQGAVPTDTQYF
NA NA TRBJ1-5 TRBV19 TGTGCCAGTCGACTTATCATAGGACTGAGCAATCAGCCCCAGCATTTT CASRLIIGLSNQPQHF
NA NA TRBJ1-1 TRBV7-6 TGTGCCAGCAGCTTAGCGCCCTCATTAGACAGATTGAACACTGAAGCTTTCTTT CASSLAPSLDRLNTEAFF
NA NA TRBJ1-6 TRBV5-1 TGCGCCAGCAGCTCCTCAAGAGACGGTTCACCCCTCCACTTT CASSSSRDGSPLHF
once NA TRBJ1-2 TRBV7-2 TGTGCCAGCAGCACGCTATGGGGTTTCGGACAGCCTAACTATGGCTACACCTTC CASSTLWGFGQPNYGYTF
NA NA TRBJ2-1 TRBV2 TGTGCCAGCAGGCCCTCGTACAATGAGCAGTTCTTC CASRPSYNEQFF
NA NA TRBJ2-2 TRBV7-2 TGTGCCAGCAGCTTAGCAGGGCGACACACCGGGGAGCTGTTTTTT CASSLAGRHTGELFF